The 17 T cell receptor beta chains given below trace back to one sample, sequenced in a study of tumor-infiltrating lymphocytes in glioblastoma multiforme. TCRB libraries came from RNA via three nested multiplex PCR rounds. From the multiplex PCR reads, TCRdb called clonotypes with MiXCR, one entry per CDR3 protein. This sample has fewer than 40,000 distinct CDR3 sequences, with approximately 66% found just once. Sequenced: brain tumor tissue. These receptors came from a male donor with glioblastoma.

This chain links TRBV10-1 with TRBJ2-2; D tentatively fits TRBD1 or TRBD2 (5 bases each). The ends were cut back, 8 bases at V and 4 bases at J, with 5 bases in the middle. Germline V gene data show CDR1 as WNHNN and CDR2 as SYGVQD (reference sequence). There are 11 residues in the CDR3. The CDR3 bases are TGCGCCAGCGGGGGCACCGGGGAGCTGTTTTTT. Its translation: CASGGTGELFF.

This clonotype was detected many times. V and J are TRBV6-1 and TRBJ2-1; D possibly corresponds to TRBD2 (6 bases). CDR1 and CDR2 (germline): MNHNS, SASEGT. Between the trimmed V and J ends, which lost 3 bases and 7 bases, there was a span of 16 bases. The CDR3 runs to 15 residues. The CDR3 bases are TGTGCCAGCAGTGATGGATCGGGAGTTGTAAATGAGCAGTTCTTC. Translating it yields CASSDGSGVVNEQFF.

Concerning this clonotype: One junction end disagrees with the germline gene, perhaps due to a read error. The V call is TRBV4-1, the J call TRBJ2-7; D remains ambiguous. The V gene's germline CDR1 is MGHRA and CDR2 YSYEKL. The CDR3 consists of 15 residues. The CDR3 DNA is TGCGCCAGCAGCCAGGACCTGATGGCGTCCCTCGAGCCGTTCTTC. This gives the protein CASSQDLMASLEPFF.

This clonotype has at least ten counts. This rearrangement joins TRBV28 to TRBJ2-1; possibly TRBD2 for D (6 bases). The germline V gene has CDR1 MDHEN and CDR2 SYDVKM. The length of the CDR3 is 16 residues. V was pared by 3 bases and J by 2 bases, with 14 bases between. The CDR3 sequence: CASSLIRGMTYNEQFF. The DNA for the CDR3 is TGTGCCAGCAGTTTGATTCGCGGGATGACCTACAATGAGCAGTTCTTC.

This clonotype is medium-sized in the sample. This chain links TRBV28 with TRBJ2-7; 11 bases agree with TRBD2. This CDR3 contains 13 residues. CDR1 is MDHEN, CDR2 SYDVKM, per germline. Losses at the gene ends were 2 bases for V and 7 bases for J; bases not matched to a gene: 1. As DNA, the CDR3 is TGTGCCAGCAGTTTAGGGACTAGCGGAGAGCAGTACTTC. Translation: CASSLGTSGEQYF.

On this clonotype: A much larger clone differs from this one at a single base, so this may be a read error. This chain connects TRBV20-1 to TRBJ2-5; TRBD2 agrees at 8 bases. This CDR3 spans 17 amino acids. Germline CDR1 is DFQATT and CDR2 is SNEGSKA (reference sequence). DNA of the CDR3: TGCAGTGCCGACCTGTGGGGCGTCACTAGCGGTCAAGAGGCCCAGTACTTC. It yields the protein CSADLWGVTSGQEAQYF.

About this clonotype: An end of the junction does not agree with germline; a read error may underlie this. This rearrangement joins TRBV6-2 or TRBV6-3 to TRBJ2-7; D is possibly TRBD2 (5 bases). Germline V gene lookup returns CDR1 MNHEY and CDR2 SVGEGT. The CDR3 has 14 residues. The CDR3 nucleotides are TGTGACAGCAGTTACAGCGGAACCTCCTACGAGCAGTACTTC. It is translated as CDSSYSGTSYEQYF.

As to this clonotype: One junction end disagrees with the germline gene, perhaps due to a read error. CDR3 residues: CSAGQGQGDSPLHF. The DNA for the CDR3 is TGCAGTGCGGGTCAGGGACAGGGGGATTCGCCCCTCCACTTT. The chain carries TRBV20-1 and TRBJ1-6; 11 nucleotides agree with TRBD1. CDR1 and CDR2 (germline): DFQATT, SNEGSKA (reference sequence). The CDR3 extends over 14 amino acids.

This clonotype showed up many times. The chain recombines TRBV29-1 with TRBJ2-1; 7 nucleotides line up with TRBD1. CDR1 and CDR2 (germline): SQVTM, ANQGSEA. The CDR3 spans 17 residues. J gave up 6 bases and V 7 bases, and 21 bases lay outside the gene matches. Written as DNA, the CDR3 is TGCAGCGCCCGATCGGGACAGAATCCCAATTATCGCAATGAGCAGTTCTTC. Translated: CSARSGQNPNYRNEQFF.

This clonotype was detected many times. The chain combines TRBV20-1 with TRBJ2-5; TRBD2 matches 8 bases. Germline CDR1 DFQATT, CDR2 SNEGSKA (reference sequence). This CDR3 region has 14 residues. Trimming cost V 3 bases and J 4 bases; bases outside gene matches: 7. CDR3 amino acids: CSASSQRGRETQYF. In DNA form, the CDR3 reads TGCAGTGCTAGCAGCCAGCGGGGGAGAGAGACCCAGTACTTC.

This clonotype appeared a few times. A clone one base away is much larger, so this may be a read error. The genes are TRBV29-1 and TRBJ2-7, with D maybe TRBD2 (6 bases). Germline assignment: CDR1 SQVTM and CDR2 ANQGSEA. The CDR3 is made up of 13 amino acids. CDR3 residues: CSVVAGNSYEQCF. The CDR3 DNA sequence: TGCAGCGTTGTGGCGGGGAACTCCTACGAGCAGTGCTTC.

As for this clonotype: A much larger clone differs from this one at a single base, so this may be a read error. The chain carries TRBV12-3 or TRBV12-4 and TRBJ1-1; the D is unclear. The CDR3 consists of 12 residues. CDR3 nucleotide sequence: TGTGCCGGCAGAGAGGTGGGCACTGAAGCTTTCTTT. Amino acid sequence: CAGREVGTEAFF.

The V gene is TRBV11-2, the J gene TRBJ2-5; 7 nucleotides agree with TRBD1. Germline V gene sequence: CDR1 SGHAT, CDR2 FQNNGV. V was pared by 4 bases and J by 2 bases, with 4 bases of the junction left unmatched. CDR3 length: 14 amino acids. CDR3: CASSSEQGQETQYF. CDR3 bases: TGTGCCAGCAGCTCGGAACAGGGGCAAGAGACCCAGTACTTC. The variable domain in full, with the rest retrieved from reference TRBV11-2 and TRBJ2-5, is EAGVAQSPRYKIIEKRQSVAFWCNPISGHATLYWYQQILGQGPKLLIQFQNNGVVDDSQLPKDRFSAERLKGVDSTLKIQPAKLEDSAVYLCASSSEQGQETQYFGPGTRLLVL.

The rearrangement links TRBV7-2 to TRBJ2-5, with unresolved D. Germline CDR1 is SGHTA and CDR2 is FQGNSA. The CDR3 length is 13 residues. V shed 0 bases and J shed 1 base, with 3 bases lying between them. The CDR3 protein is CASSLATQETQYF. Here the CDR3 DNA reads TGTGCCAGCAGCTTAGCTACCCAAGAGACCCAGTACTTC.

For this clonotype: One end of the junction fails to match germline, which may point to a read error. V and J are TRBV20-1 and TRBJ1-5; D is ambiguous. The CDR3 sequence is 15 residues long. Germline V gene data show CDR1 as DFQATT and CDR2 as SNEGSKA (reference sequence). CDR3 amino acids: CSASQGHGGDQPQHF. DNA for the CDR3: TGCAGTGCTAGTCAAGGTCACGGAGGAGATCAGCCTCAGCATTTT.

Within the sample, this clonotype is medium-sized. The CDR3 here is CASTETGANEQYF. The DNA of the CDR3 is TGTGCCAGCACCGAGACAGGGGCTAACGAGCAGTACTTC. The V gene is TRBV6-2 or TRBV6-3, the J gene TRBJ2-7, with 8 bases identical to TRBD1. The junction had 7 bases not matched to a gene; V was cut back by 7 bases and J by 5 bases. Germline CDR1 MNHEY, CDR2 SVGEGT. The CDR3 is 13 residues long.

This clonotype was observed a single time. The CDR3: CASSLEGVRNQPQHF. CDR3 bases: TGTGCCAGCAGCTTAGAGGGGGTCAGAAATCAGCCCCAGCATTTT. The genes are TRBV7-2 and TRBJ1-5; D might be TRBD1 (6 bases). Germline V gene lookup returns CDR1 SGHTA and CDR2 FQGNSA. The V gene lost 1 base and the J gene lost 4 bases, with 11 bases spanning the gap. This CDR3 comprises 15 residues. The whole variable domain, filled in from reference TRBV7-2 and TRBJ1-5, reads GAGVSQSPSNKVTEKGKDVELRCDPISGHTALYWYRQSLGQGLEFLIYFQGNSAPDKSGLPSDRFSAERTGGSVSTLTIQRTQQEDSAVYLCASSLEGVRNQPQHFGDGTRLSIL.